The 16 T cell receptor beta chains given below trace back to one sample, sequenced in a study of response to subunit inactivated influenza vaccine. TCRdb itself ran the RT-PCR reads through MiXCR, one entry per CDR3 protein. The sample lists under 850,000 distinct CDR3 sequences, under 20% occurring once. The sample in question was PBMCs from blood, obtained 4 to 6 days after vaccination. Receptors originate from a man aged 45 to 65 who received an inactivated influenza vaccine.

This clonotype has only a few counts. The rearrangement links TRBV7-2 to TRBJ2-2; possible D gene TRBD1, 6 bases. The CDR3 totals 16 residues. Trimming cost V 5 bases and J 0 bases, with 13 bases left between them. CDR1 and CDR2 (germline): SGHTA, FQGNSA. The CDR3 loop reads CASSPRQASNTGELFF. CDR3 nucleotide sequence: TGTGCCAGCAGCCCAAGACAGGCCTCGAACACCGGGGAGCTGTTTTTT.

In this sample, this clonotype turned up a few times. J is TRBJ2-5 and V is TRBV5-6, with a tentative D call TRBD1 (5 bases). The CDR3 covers 11 residues. CDR1 is SGHDT, CDR2 YYEEEE, per germline. V lost 6 bases and J lost 9, with 12 bases in between. In DNA, the CDR3 is TGTGCCAGCACCAACCTAGGGGCCCAGTACTTC. Protein: CASTNLGAQYF.

The table lists this clonotype with a few counts. The gene calls are TRBV4-1 and TRBJ2-1, with 10 bases fitting TRBD2. CDR1 and CDR2 (germline): MGHRA, YSYEKL. Trimming at V came to 3 bases and at J to 5 bases, leaving 7 bases not matched to a gene. This CDR3 has 16 residues. The DNA of the CDR3 is TGCGCCAGCAGCCAGCCTAGCGGGGGCTATAACAATGAGCAGTTCTTC. The encoded protein is CASSQPSGGYNNEQFF.

This rearrangement joins TRBV4-3 to TRBJ2-7, with 7 bases aligning to TRBD1. The CDR3 runs 17 residues. Per germline, CDR1 LGHNA and CDR2 YSLEER. With 0 bases clipped from V and 0 bases from J, the junction kept 8 bases outside the gene matches. The CDR3 DNA follows: TGCGCCAGCAGCCAAGACCTCTCGCACAGGGGCTCCTACGAGCAGTACTTC. Its translation: CASSQDLSHRGSYEQYF.

This clonotype was seen many times. The chain employs TRBV29-1 and TRBJ2-7, with a tentative D call TRBD2 (5 bases). The CDR3 covers 14 residues. Germline assignment: CDR1 SQVTM and CDR2 ANQGSEA. V shed 4 bases and J shed 3 bases, with 16 bases lying between them. The DNA for the CDR3 is TGCAGCGTTGTTGGAGGCAGGAACCACTACGAGCAGTACTTC. Translating gives CSVVGGRNHYEQYF.

Comments on this clonotype: A much larger clone lies one base from this, so it may be a read error. The V and J genes are TRBV7-2 and TRBJ2-7; D unclear. V lost 1 base, J lost 2 bases, and 6 bases lay in between. Germline V gene sequence: CDR1 SGHTA, CDR2 FQGNSA. CDR3 length: 13 amino acids. The CDR3 region is CASSLGMTYEQYF. CDR3 coding DNA: TGTGCCAGCAGCTTAGGGATGACCTACGAGCAGTACTTC.

The CDR3 loop is CASSLTPGQSYNSPLHF. The CDR3 DNA sequence: TGTGCCAGCAGCTTAACGCCAGGGCAGTCCTATAATTCACCCCTCCACTTT. This chain uses TRBV7-2 with TRBJ1-6, with a possible D match to TRBD1 (5 bases). Trimming took off 2 bases at V and 1 base at J, with 12 bases between the two ends. Germline CDR1 reads SGHTA; CDR2 reads FQGNSA. CDR3 length: 17 residues.

The CDR3 is CASRRLQSSYEQYF. CDR3 nucleotides: TGTGCCAGCAGGCGCTTGCAGAGCTCCTACGAGCAGTACTTC. The chain employs TRBV27 and TRBJ2-7; no clear D gene. V was clipped by 6 bases and J by 0 bases, with 12 bases between them. This CDR3 spans 14 amino acids. In germline, CDR1 is MNHEY, CDR2 SMNVEV (reference sequence).

This chain connects TRBV4-1 to TRBJ2-6; possibly TRBD1 or TRBD2 for D (5 bases each). The ends were cut back, 0 bases at V and 0 bases at J, with 18 bases in the middle. CDR3 size: 20 residues. Germline V gene data show CDR1 as MGHRA and CDR2 as YSYEKL. The CDR3 coding sequence is TGCGCCAGCAGCCAAGATCGAACACGGGGCGTCGGCTCTGGGGCCAACGTCCTGACTTTC. It encodes CASSQDRTRGVGSGANVLTF.

V and J are TRBV20-1 and TRBJ2-2, with TRBD2 matching over 7 bases. The CDR3 totals 15 residues. V gave up 0 bases and J gave up 6 bases; unmatched junction bases: 7. From germline, CDR1 is DFQATT and CDR2 SNEGSKA (reference sequence). The CDR3 DNA reads TGCAGTGCTAGAGATGGGGCGGGAGCCCCCGGGGAGCTGTTTTTT. Amino acid sequence: CSARDGAGAPGELFF.

The table lists this clonotype with a count of one. V gene TRBV6-2 or TRBV6-3 combines with J gene TRBJ2-1; TRBD2 matches at 7 bases. CDR1 is MNHEY and CDR2 is SVGEGT in the germline V gene. Trimming cost V 1 base and J 0 bases; bases outside gene matches: 3. The CDR3 has 16 residues. The CDR3 is CASSYFGGGSYNEQFF. Here the CDR3 DNA reads TGTGCCAGCAGTTACTTTGGCGGGGGCTCCTACAATGAGCAGTTCTTC.

This clonotype occurred a few times. J is TRBJ2-3 and V is TRBV4-2; D unresolved. CDR3 length: 14 amino acids. V dropped 2 bases and J dropped 2 bases, with 8 bases sitting between them. Germline-derived CDR1 and CDR2 are LGHNA and YNFKEQ. The CDR3 region has the DNA TGTGCCAGCAGCCAACACAGCTACACAGATACGCAGTATTTT. Protein: CASSQHSYTDTQYF.

The rearrangement joins TRBV10-3 to TRBJ2-3; either TRBD1 or TRBD2 may fit D (5 bases each). The CDR3 runs 14 residues. Germline lookup yields CDR1 ENHRY and CDR2 SYGVKD. V gave up 7 bases and J gave up 2 bases, with 13 bases separating them. The CDR3, as DNA: TGTGCCATCACGCAGGGCGGGTACACAGATACGCAGTATTTT. Residues: CAITQGGYTDTQYF.

The rearrangement joins TRBV15 to TRBJ2-3, with D unclear. V gave up 0 bases and J gave up 5 bases, with 15 bases separating them. This CDR3 contains 16 residues. Germline loops: CDR1 LNHNV, CDR2 YYDKDF (reference sequence). For the CDR3, the DNA is TGTGCCACCAGCAGAGAAGCCCCTTCCCGTGGAGATACGCAGTATTTT. Translating gives CATSREAPSRGDTQYF.

CDR3 nucleotides: TGCAGCGTTGGGGACCTTAATAACTATGGCTACACCTTC. Protein product: CSVGDLNNYGYTF. J is TRBJ1-2 and V is TRBV29-1; possibly TRBD1 for D (5 bases). V lost 4 bases and J 1 base, leaving 10 bases between the germline ends. The CDR3 totals 13 residues. CDR1 is SQVTM, CDR2 ANQGSEA, per germline.

The chain employs TRBV12-3 or TRBV12-4 and TRBJ2-1, with D possibly matching TRBD2 (5 bases). The CDR3 runs 16 residues. V shed 4 bases and J shed 1 base, with 14 bases lying between them. The chain's CDR3 is CASSSGNYRSYNEQFF. The CDR3, as DNA: TGTGCCAGCAGTTCCGGGAATTATCGATCCTACAATGAGCAGTTCTTC.